These 30 T cell receptor beta chains were all obtained from the same sample, sequenced in a study of cytomegalovirus exposure and HLA in healthy donors. PCR amplification relied on 60 Vbeta primers (plus 13 Jbeta primers). Some clones are missing from TCRdb's copy, which holds only in-frame ones; the method was immunoSEQ multiplex PCR. The data show roughly 290,000 clones, 75% to 90% seen once. Material: PBMCs. The receptors here all came from a girl aged 2 to 9 in good health and CMV-seronegative.

This clone appeared a few times. This sequence joins TRBV7-9 and TRBJ2-7; TRBD2 matches at 11 bases. The CDR3 extends over 18 amino acids. Germline CDR1 reads SEHNR; CDR2 reads FQNEAQ (reference sequence). V trimming: 1 base; J trimming: 1 base; junction bases outside the gene matches: 9. The CDR3 loop reads CASSLDSGLAGSSYEQYF. CDR3 DNA: TGTGCCAGCAGCTTAGACAGCGGACTAGCGGGCTCTTCCTACGAGCAGTACTTC.

The J gene is TRBJ1-1, the V gene TRBV7-6; the D gene is possibly TRBD1 (5 bases). Per germline, CDR1 SGHVS and CDR2 FNYEAQ. V lost 2 bases to trimming and J lost 1 base, with 11 bases between them. This CDR3 is built from 15 residues. The CDR3 loop is CASSLSGGWNTEAFF. CDR3 coding DNA: TGTGCCAGCAGCTTATCCGGGGGATGGAACACTGAAGCTTTCTTT.

This clone was picked up a small number of times. The CDR3 loop reads CASRGTGFSNQPQHF. The CDR3, as DNA: TGTGCCAGCAGAGGGACAGGGTTTAGCAATCAGCCCCAGCATTTT. V gene TRBV28 combines with J gene TRBJ1-5, with 9 bases aligning to TRBD1. J was trimmed by 0 bases and V by 6 bases; bases with no gene match: 3. The germline gives CDR1 MDHEN, CDR2 SYDVKM. This CDR3 is built from 15 residues.

The gene calls are TRBV11-3 and TRBJ2-3; D is possibly TRBD1 (6 bases). The length of the CDR3 is 19 residues. Trimming stripped 0 bases from V and 4 bases from J, with 23 bases between. Germline V lookup: CDR1 SGHNT, CDR2 YENEEA. The CDR3 protein is CASSLDPRQEGDRSDTQYF. CDR3 sequence (DNA): TGTGCCAGCAGCTTAGATCCTCGACAGGAAGGGGACCGGTCAGATACGCAGTATTTT.

The J gene is TRBJ2-3, the V gene TRBV5-4; no firm D call. This CDR3 contains 15 residues. CDR1 SGHNT and CDR2 YYREEE come from the germline V gene (reference sequence). The V end was cut by 4 bases, the J end by 6 bases, with 18 bases between. The CDR3 loop reads CASSLDKVRHDTQYF. CDR3 bases: TGTGCCAGCAGCCTCGACAAGGTTAGGCACGATACGCAGTATTTT.

The chain has TRBV19 and TRBJ2-1; D is possibly TRBD1 (6 bases). V dropped 9 bases and J dropped 0 bases, with 12 bases sitting between them. The CDR3 has 14 residues. Germline V CDR1 and CDR2: LNHDA, SQIVND (reference sequence). As DNA, the CDR3 is TGTGCCAGCCAGGGGACCGACTCCTACAATGAGCAGTTCTTC. Translation: CASQGTDSYNEQFF.

The chain links TRBV6-1 to TRBJ1-2; 9 bases are shared with TRBD1. CDR3 length: 14 residues. The junction had 6 bases not matched to a gene; V was cut back by 5 bases and J by 5 bases. From germline, CDR1 is MNHNS and CDR2 SASEGT. CDR3 loop: CASSWDRVGYGYTF. The DNA for the CDR3 is TGTGCCAGCAGTTGGGACAGGGTAGGATATGGCTACACCTTC.

As DNA, the CDR3 is TGTGCCAGCAGCTCACAGCTAAGCACAGATACGCAGTATTTT. Protein product: CASSSQLSTDTQYF. The rearrangement uses TRBV13 and TRBJ2-3; D gene unclear. There are 14 residues in the CDR3. V lost 4 bases, J lost 0 bases, and 8 bases lay in between. Germline V lookup: CDR1 PRHDT, CDR2 FYEKMQ (reference sequence).

This clone has a single count. The V call is TRBV19, the J call TRBJ2-3; 11 bases align to TRBD2. Germline V lookup: CDR1 LNHDA, CDR2 SQIVND (reference sequence). Germline trimming cut 3 bases from V and 3 bases from J; bases unmatched to any gene: 14. The length of the CDR3 is 19 residues. The CDR3 DNA sequence: TGTGCCAGTAGTATCCGGGAGGGGACTAGCGGTGGCGGAACAGATACGCAGTATTTT. It specifies CASSIREGTSGGGTDTQYF. The variable domain in full, completed from reference TRBV19 and TRBJ2-3, reads DGGITQSPKYLFRKEGQNVTLSCEQNLNHDAMYWYRQDPGQGLRLIYYSQIVNDFQKGDIAEGYSVSREKKESFPLTVTSAQKNPTAFYLCASSIREGTSGGGTDTQYFGPGTRLTVL.

This chain's CDR3 is CASSALRGYDTGELFF. The CDR3 bases are TGTGCCAGCAGTGCCCTCAGGGGGTACGACACCGGGGAGCTGTTTTTT. The V and J genes are TRBV6-1 and TRBJ2-2; 7 bases fit TRBD1. The CDR3 length is 16 residues. Germline V gene lookup returns CDR1 MNHNS and CDR2 SASEGT. V gave up 4 bases and J gave up 3 bases; unmatched junction bases: 8.

The rearrangement uses TRBV18 and TRBJ1-2; D remains unclear. The V gene's germline CDR1 is KGHSH and CDR2 LQKENI. Between the trimmed V and J ends, which lost 2 bases and 9 bases, there was a span of 10 bases. The CDR3 has 12 residues. As DNA, the CDR3 is TGTGCCAGCTCACCATCGGGGAATCGCTACACCTTC. Its protein is CASSPSGNRYTF.

V is TRBV5-1 and J is TRBJ2-7; TRBD2 is a possible D gene (6 bases). CDR1 SGHRS and CDR2 YFSETQ come from the germline V gene. The CDR3 runs to 15 residues. V lost 0 bases, J lost 3 bases, and 13 bases lay in between. Written as DNA, the CDR3 is TGCGCCAGCAGCTTGGCAGGTTCCGGGGGCTACGAGCAGTACTTC. Protein sequence: CASSLAGSGGYEQYF.

This clone was observed a handful of times. The V call is TRBV11-3, the J call TRBJ2-3; D ambiguous. Germline values: CDR1 SGHNT, CDR2 YENEEA. The CDR3 length is 14 residues. Trimming left V 3 bases short and J 0 bases short, with 7 bases between. CDR3 bases: TGTGCCAGCAGCTTTCTTTATAGCACAGATACGCAGTATTTT. It yields the protein CASSFLYSTDTQYF.

CDR3 residues: CASSLTGAGSYEQYF. As DNA, the CDR3 is TGTGCCAGCAGCTTGACAGGCGCCGGCTCCTACGAGCAGTACTTC. The chain is built from TRBV5-4 and TRBJ2-7, with D perhaps matching TRBD1 (5 bases). Trimming left V 1 base short and J 0 bases short, with 11 bases between. Germline values: CDR1 SGHNT, CDR2 YYREEE (reference sequence). CDR3 length: 15 residues.

The chain couples TRBV27 to TRBJ1-5; TRBD1 might be the D (6 bases). In germline, CDR1 is MNHEY, CDR2 SMNVEV (reference sequence). There are 15 residues in the CDR3. Deletions cut 4 bases from V and 5 bases from J, with 15 bases between. The CDR3 nucleotides read TGTGCCAGCAGTTATTGGGGGGGCGTGGATCAGCCCCAGCATTTT. This translates into CASSYWGGVDQPQHF.

The genes are TRBV29-1 and TRBJ1-1; no reliable D call. This CDR3 has 13 amino acids. Germline V lookup: CDR1 SQVTM, CDR2 ANQGSEA. Trimming removed 2 bases from V and 1 base from J, with 8 bases in between. Here the CDR3 DNA reads TGCAGCGTTGAATATTACGGGAACACTGAAGCTTTCTTT. Translation gives CSVEYYGNTEAFF.

This chain links TRBV30 with TRBJ1-1; tentatively, D is TRBD1 (5 bases). V lost 2 bases and J lost 1, with 8 bases in between. CDR1 is GTSNPN and CDR2 is SVGIG in the germline V gene (reference sequence). CDR3 length equals 13 residues. This CDR3 is CAWSPTGNTEAFF. As DNA, the CDR3 is TGTGCCTGGAGTCCTACAGGGAACACTGAAGCTTTCTTT.

This sequence joins TRBV11-2 and TRBJ2-1; 13 positions match TRBD2. The CDR3 sequence is 19 residues long. Germline CDR1 and CDR2: SGHAT and FQNNGV. J gave up 6 bases and V 2 bases, and 13 bases lay outside the gene matches. As DNA, the CDR3 is TGTGCCAGCAGCTTACAGCTCAGCCTCGGGACTAGCGGGATCAATGAGCAGTTCTTC. This sequence encodes CASSLQLSLGTSGINEQFF.

The chain carries TRBV12-1 and TRBJ2-2; TRBD2 is the table's D call and was not checked against the DNA. TRBV12-1 is a documented pseudogene. The CDR3 sequence is 16 residues long. The DNA of the CDR3 is TGTGCCAGCAGCTCTAGCGGGGGGGGTGTCGCCGGGGAGCTGTTTTTT. It specifies CASSSSGGGVAGELFF.

J is TRBJ1-1 and V is TRBV7-3; D gene ambiguous. Deletions cut 1 base from V and 4 bases from J, with 7 bases between. The CDR3 spans 13 residues. Germline V gives CDR1 SGHTA, CDR2 FQGTGA. This CDR3 reads CASSLILSTEAFF. The CDR3 coding sequence is TGTGCCAGCAGCTTAATCCTCAGCACTGAAGCTTTCTTT. Combining the CDR3 with reference TRBV7-3 and TRBJ1-1 gives the whole variable domain GAGVSQTPSNKVTEKGKYVELRCDPISGHTALYWYRQSLGQGPEFLIYFQGTGAADDSGLPNDRFFAVRPEGSVSTLKIQRTERGDSAVYLCASSLILSTEAFFGQGTRLTVV.

J is TRBJ1-5 and V is TRBV5-1; 8 nucleotides line up with TRBD1. The V segment lost 4 bases and the J segment 7 bases; nucleotides outside the gene matches: 10. CDR3 length equals 15 residues. Germline V gene lookup returns CDR1 SGHRS and CDR2 YFSETQ. CDR3 sequence: CASSARDRPQQPQHF. The CDR3 coding sequence is TGCGCCAGCAGCGCCCGGGACAGGCCTCAACAGCCCCAGCATTTT. The whole variable domain, filled in from reference TRBV5-1 and TRBJ1-5, reads KAGVTQTPRYLIKTRGQQVTLSCSPISGHRSVSWYQQTPGQGLQFLFEYFSETQRNKGNFPGRFSGRQFSNSRSEMNVSTLELGDSALYLCASSARDRPQQPQHFGDGTRLSIL.

The chain uses TRBV27 and TRBJ2-1; TRBD2 agrees at 7 bases. The CDR3 runs 15 residues. Unmatched junction bases numbered 9, after V lost 3 bases and J lost 7 bases. Germline CDR1 and CDR2: MNHEY and SMNVEV (reference sequence). The CDR3: CASSFGGRAKNEQFF. CDR3 coding DNA: TGTGCCAGCAGTTTTGGGGGGAGGGCCAAAAATGAGCAGTTCTTC.

The chain uses TRBV28 and TRBJ2-7, with D perhaps matching TRBD1 (7 bases). The CDR3 covers 15 residues. V dropped 6 bases and J dropped 3 bases, with 18 bases sitting between them. The germline gives CDR1 MDHEN, CDR2 SYDVKM. The CDR3 loop reads CASRTNRGGNYEQYF. The CDR3 DNA reads as TGTGCCAGCAGGACCAACAGGGGAGGCAACTACGAGCAGTACTTC. The whole variable domain, remainder taken from reference TRBV28 and TRBJ2-7, is DVKVTQSSRYLVKRTGEKVFLECVQDMDHENMFWYRQDPGLGLRLIYFSYDVKMKEKGDIPEGYSVSREKKERFSLILESASTNQTSMYLCASRTNRGGNYEQYFGPGTRLTVT.

The rearrangement uses TRBV7-9 and TRBJ1-1; D is undetermined. Germline CDR1 reads SEHNR; CDR2 reads FQNEAQ (reference sequence). The CDR3 has 17 residues. Trimming pared 2 bases from V and 4 bases from J, leaving 20 bases between. As DNA, the CDR3 is TGTGCCAGCAGCTTATTCAGATCGTCCGGGAGCGGCACTGAAGCTTTCTTT. This sequence encodes CASSLFRSSGSGTEAFF.

This clone has just a few counts. V usage is TRBV6-4 and J usage is TRBJ2-3, with TRBD2 identical over 12 bases. The CDR3 spans 16 residues. Germline assignment: CDR1 MRHNA and CDR2 SNTAGT. The ends lost 3 bases at V and 2 bases at J; junction bases unmatched: 3. CDR3 nucleotides: TGTGCCAGCAGTGAGGCTAGCGGGGGGGCCACAGATACGCAGTATTTT. It yields the protein CASSEASGGATDTQYF.

The V and J genes are TRBV5-1 and TRBJ2-1, with D possibly TRBD2 on 6 matching bases. Per the germline V gene, CDR1 is SGHRS and CDR2 is YFSETQ. Trimming shortened V by 0 bases and J by 4 bases, and 11 bases separated the two germline ends. The CDR3 loop spans 15 amino acids. CDR3: CASSLAGDPYNEQFF. CDR3 in DNA: TGCGCCAGCAGCTTGGCGGGGGACCCTTACAATGAGCAGTTCTTC.

The J gene is TRBJ1-1, the V gene TRBV28; tentative D call: TRBD1 (6 bases). Germline V gene sequence: CDR1 MDHEN, CDR2 SYDVKM. The V and J ends lost 0 bases and 4 bases respectively, with 12 bases between them. This CDR3 spans 15 amino acids. CDR3 residues: CASSLWGGASTEAFF. As DNA, the CDR3 is TGTGCCAGCAGTTTATGGGGGGGGGCTAGCACTGAAGCTTTCTTT.

The rearrangement links TRBV18 to TRBJ1-5; no firm D call. CDR3 length: 14 residues. From germline, CDR1 is KGHSH and CDR2 LQKENI. V lost 4 bases and J 4 bases, leaving 11 bases between the germline ends. CDR3 in amino acids: CASSLHSRNQPQHF. The CDR3 bases are TGTGCCAGCTCACTCCACAGCCGAAATCAGCCCCAGCATTTT.

The sample holds one count of this clone. V gene TRBV19 combines with J gene TRBJ1-6; unclear D gene. This CDR3 spans 17 amino acids. V was pared by 1 base and J by 6 bases, with 16 bases between. Germline assignment: CDR1 LNHDA and CDR2 SQIVND (reference sequence). In DNA form, the CDR3 reads TGTGCCAGTAGTATAGCTACCAGGCCCTTCCTTAATTCACCCCTCCACTTT. Translated, it gives CASSIATRPFLNSPLHF.

The J gene is TRBJ2-3, the V gene TRBV19, with 8 positions matching TRBD2. CDR3 length: 16 amino acids. Germline CDR1 and CDR2: LNHDA and SQIVND (reference sequence). The V and J ends lost 4 bases and 0 bases, in that order; junction bases with no gene match: 6. CDR3 in amino acids: CASSTPGGASTDTQYF. The CDR3 nucleotides are TGTGCCAGTAGTACCCCGGGGGGGGCTAGCACAGATACGCAGTATTTT. The whole variable domain, remainder taken from reference TRBV19 and TRBJ2-3, is DGGITQSPKYLFRKEGQNVTLSCEQNLNHDAMYWYRQDPGQGLRLIYYSQIVNDFQKGDIAEGYSVSREKKESFPLTVTSAQKNPTAFYLCASSTPGGASTDTQYFGPGTRLTVL.